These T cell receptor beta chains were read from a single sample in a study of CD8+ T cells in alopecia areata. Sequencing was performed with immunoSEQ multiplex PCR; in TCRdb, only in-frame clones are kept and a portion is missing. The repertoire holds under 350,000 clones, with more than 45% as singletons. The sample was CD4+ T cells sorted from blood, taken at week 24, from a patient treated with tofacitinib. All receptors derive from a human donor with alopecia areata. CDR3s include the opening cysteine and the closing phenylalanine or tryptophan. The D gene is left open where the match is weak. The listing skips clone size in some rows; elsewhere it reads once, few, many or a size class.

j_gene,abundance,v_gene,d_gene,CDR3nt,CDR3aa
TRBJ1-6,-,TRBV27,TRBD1,TGTGCCAGCAGTACACGGACAGGGGGGAATTCACCCCTCCACTTT,CASSTRTGGNSPLHF
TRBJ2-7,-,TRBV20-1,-,TGCAGTGCTAGCGGCTTCTACGAGCAGTACTTC,CSASGFYEQYF
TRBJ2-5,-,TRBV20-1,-,TGCAGTGCTTATCAAGAGACCCAGTACTTC,CSAYQETQYF
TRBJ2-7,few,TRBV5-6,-,TGTGCCAGCAGCTCCAAAAGGAGGGGTCTATCCTACGAGCAGTACTTC,CASSSKRRGLSYEQYF
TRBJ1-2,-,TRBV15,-,TGTGCCACCGGGCACAACTATGGCTACACCTTC,CATGHNYGYTF
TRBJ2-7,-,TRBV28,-,TGTGCCAGCAGCAGTTGGAGACAGTTCTCCTACGAGCAGTACTTC,CASSSWRQFSYEQYF
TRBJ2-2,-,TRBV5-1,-,TGCGCCAGCAGTCAAAACATAAGGGTGGCCGGGGAGCTGTTTTTT,CASSQNIRVAGELFF
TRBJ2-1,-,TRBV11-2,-,TGTGCCAGCAGCTTAGATCCCCAGTACAATGAGCAGTTCTTC,CASSLDPQYNEQFF
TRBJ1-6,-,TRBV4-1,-,TGCGCCAGCAGCCGCTACTCGGGACAAAATAATTCACCCCTCCACTTT,CASSRYSGQNNSPLHF
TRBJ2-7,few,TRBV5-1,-,TGCGCCAGCAGCAGGTCCGGAGGCTACGAGCAGTACTTC,CASSRSGGYEQYF
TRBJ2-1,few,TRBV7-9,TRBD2,TGTGCCAGCAGCTTACTTGGGCGGGGGGGCAATGAGCAGTTCTTC,CASSLLGRGGNEQFF
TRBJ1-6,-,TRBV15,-,TGTGCCACCAGCAGAGATCGTAATAATTCACCCCTCCACTTT,CATSRDRNNSPLHF
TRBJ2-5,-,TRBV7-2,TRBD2,TGTGCCAGCAGCCGGACTAGCCTGGAGACCCAGTACTTC,CASSRTSLETQYF
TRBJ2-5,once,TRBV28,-,TGTGCCAGCAGCCTTGAAGGTCCCACGTACCAAGAGACCCAGTACTTC,CASSLEGPTYQETQYF
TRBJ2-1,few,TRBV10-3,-,TGTGCCATCAGTGACGGCCAGGGGAATGAGCAGTTCTTC,CAISDGQGNEQFF
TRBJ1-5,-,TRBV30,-,TGTGCCTTGACCGTCGTGGGCAATCAGCCCCAGCATTTT,CALTVVGNQPQHF
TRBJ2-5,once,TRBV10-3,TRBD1,TGTGCCATCAGTGAGTCACTACAGGGGGGAGAGACCCAGTACTTC,CAISESLQGGETQYF
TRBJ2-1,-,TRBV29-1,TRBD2,TGCAGCGTTATAAGGACTAGCGGGGTAACCTACAATGAGCAGTTCTTC,CSVIRTSGVTYNEQFF
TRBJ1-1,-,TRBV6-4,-,TGTGCCAGCAGTGATTGGGAGGGCTTTTACACTGAAGCTTTCTTT,CASSDWEGFYTEAFF
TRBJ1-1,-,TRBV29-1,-,TGCAGCGTTGGACGCAGACCGAACACTGAAGCTTTCTTT,CSVGRRPNTEAFF
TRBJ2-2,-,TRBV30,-,TGTGCCTGGAGTGTTCTAAGGAACACCGGGGAGCTGTTTTTT,CAWSVLRNTGELFF
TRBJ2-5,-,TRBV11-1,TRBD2,TGTGCCAGCAGCCGGGGGGAGAAAGAGACCCAGTACTTC,CASSRGEKETQYF
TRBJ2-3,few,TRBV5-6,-,TGTGCCAGCAGCTTCATGGCAGATACGCAGTATTTT,CASSFMADTQYF
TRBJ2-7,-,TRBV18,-,TGTGCCAGCTCACCATTACCAGAGAATCACTACGAGCAGTACTTC,CASSPLPENHYEQYF
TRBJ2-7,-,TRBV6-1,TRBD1,TGTGCCAGCAATTCGATTGGGCGGACAGGGAGTGAGCAGTACTTC,CASNSIGRTGSEQYF
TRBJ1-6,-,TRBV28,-,TGTGCCAGTTACAGTGAGATGAATTCACCCCTCCACTTT,CASYSEMNSPLHF
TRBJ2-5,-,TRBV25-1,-,TGTGCCAGCAGTGAATGGGCAGGCACCGGAGAGACCCAGTACTTC,CASSEWAGTGETQYF
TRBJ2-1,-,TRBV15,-,TGTGCCACCAGCAGAGATCGCCAGGGAGCCTACAATGAGCAGTTCTTC,CATSRDRQGAYNEQFF
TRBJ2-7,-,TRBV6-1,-,TGTGCCAGCAACCCCTACGCAGGATCCTACGAGCAGTACTTC,CASNPYAGSYEQYF
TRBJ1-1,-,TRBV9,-,TGTGCCAGCTCGTGGGGTGTGACAAACACTGAAGCTTTCTTT,CASSWGVTNTEAFF
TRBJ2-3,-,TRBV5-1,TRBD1,TGCGCCAGCAGCTTGGGGACAGGTCTTGGATCGCAGTATTTT,CASSLGTGLGSQYF
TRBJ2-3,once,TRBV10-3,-,TGTGCCATCAGGGGACAAAGCACAGATACGCAGTATTTT,CAIRGQSTDTQYF
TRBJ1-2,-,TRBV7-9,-,TGTGCCAGCAGCCCCTACAGGGTCCCCTCCGCTAACTATGGCTACACCTTC,CASSPYRVPSANYGYTF
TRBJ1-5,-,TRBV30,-,TGTGCCTGGAGTGTGAAGGGATCCGGTCAGCCCCAGCATTTT,CAWSVKGSGQPQHF
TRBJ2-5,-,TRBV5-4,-,TGTGCCAGCAGCTACTCGGGGGCGGGAGAGACCCAGTACTTC,CASSYSGAGETQYF
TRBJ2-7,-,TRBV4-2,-,TGTGCCAGCAGCCAACAGGGAACCTACGAGCAGTACTTC,CASSQQGTYEQYF
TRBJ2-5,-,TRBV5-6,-,TGTGCCAGCAGCTTTTACACCGGGGGCGATGTTAGAGAGACCCAGTACTTC,CASSFYTGGDVRETQYF
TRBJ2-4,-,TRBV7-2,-,TGTGCCAGCAGCCAGGGACATTCAGCCAAAAACATTCAGTACTTC,CASSQGHSAKNIQYF
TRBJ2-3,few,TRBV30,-,TGTGCCTGGACAGGGTCAGATACGCAGTATTTT,CAWTGSDTQYF
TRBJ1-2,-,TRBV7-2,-,TGTGCCAGCAGCCCTGCGGCAGGGGAGTATGGCTACACCTTC,CASSPAAGEYGYTF
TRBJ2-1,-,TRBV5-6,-,TGTGCCAGCAGCTTTAGAGGCGGGACCTACAATGAGCAGTTCTTC,CASSFRGGTYNEQFF
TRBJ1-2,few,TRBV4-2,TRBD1,TGTGCCAGCAGCCAAGAGGGACAGGGGGCGGCCTATGGCTACACCTTC,CASSQEGQGAAYGYTF
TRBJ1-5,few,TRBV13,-,TGTGCCAGCACCATAAATCAGCCCCAGCATTTT,CASTINQPQHF
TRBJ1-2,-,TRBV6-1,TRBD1,TGTGCCAGCAGTGAAGCGCTGGGCAGCAGGGGGTATGGCTACACCTTC,CASSEALGSRGYGYTF
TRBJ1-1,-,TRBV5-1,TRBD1,TGCGCCAGCAGCGGGACAGGGGCGCGGAGCGCTGAAGCTTTCTTT,CASSGTGARSAEAFF
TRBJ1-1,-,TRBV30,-,TGTGCCTGGAGTGTAGGGCAAAAGAACACTGAAGCTTTCTTT,CAWSVGQKNTEAFF
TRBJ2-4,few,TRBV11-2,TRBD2,TGTGCCAGCAACCTCGGACTAGCGGGGGGTAAAAACATTCAGTACTTC,CASNLGLAGGKNIQYF
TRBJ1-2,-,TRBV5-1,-,TGCGCCAGCAGCTTCACGGGGCCAGAGGATGGCTACACCTTC,CASSFTGPEDGYTF
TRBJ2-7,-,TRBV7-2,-,TGTGCCAGCAGCCCGCCCATGGGACCCCTGGTACACGGGCAGTACTTC,CASSPPMGPLVHGQYF
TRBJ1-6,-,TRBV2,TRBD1,TGTGCCAGCAGTTACCTACAGGGGTTTAATTCACCCCTCCACTTT,CASSYLQGFNSPLHF
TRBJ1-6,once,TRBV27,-,TGTGCCAGCAGTCCCCGGGGGGGGGATGGGTTTAATTCACCCCTCCACTTT,CASSPRGGDGFNSPLHF
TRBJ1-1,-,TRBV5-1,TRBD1,TGCGCCAGCAGCTTGACCCCCGCGGCACAGGGGTTCCCCACTGAAGCTTTCTTT,CASSLTPAAQGFPTEAFF
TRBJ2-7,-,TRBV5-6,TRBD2,TGTGCCAGCAGCTTTACTCTCCGGGGGGACGAGCAGTACTTC,CASSFTLRGDEQYF
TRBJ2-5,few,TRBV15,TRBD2,TGTGCCACCAGCAGGGCCCTAGCGGGGGGGGAAGAGACCCAGTACTTC,CATSRALAGGEETQYF
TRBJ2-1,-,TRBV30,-,TGTGCCTGGAGTGTAAAGTTAGACGGTGAGCAGTTCTTC,CAWSVKLDGEQFF
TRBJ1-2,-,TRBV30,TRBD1,TGTGCCTGGATACCCCCCGGCTTGGCAGGGGGCTATGGCTACACCTTC,CAWIPPGLAGGYGYTF
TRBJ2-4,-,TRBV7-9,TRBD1,TGTGCCAGCAGCTTAGCTGACAGGGGGTCGTCCAAAAACATTCAGTACTTC,CASSLADRGSSKNIQYF